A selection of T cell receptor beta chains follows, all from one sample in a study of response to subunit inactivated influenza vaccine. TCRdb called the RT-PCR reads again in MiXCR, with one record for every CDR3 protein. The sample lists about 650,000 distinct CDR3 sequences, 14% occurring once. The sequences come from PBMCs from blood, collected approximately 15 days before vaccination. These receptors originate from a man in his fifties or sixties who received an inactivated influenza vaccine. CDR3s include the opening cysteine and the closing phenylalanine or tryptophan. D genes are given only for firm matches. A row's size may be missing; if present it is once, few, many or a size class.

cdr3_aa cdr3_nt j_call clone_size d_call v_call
CASSFSRGGGYTF TGTGCCAGCAGTTTCTCCCGTGGGGGCGGCTACACCTTC TRBJ1-2 - - TRBV12-3/TRBV12-4
CASRPQGSYGYTF TGTGCCAGCCGCCCACAGGGGAGTTATGGCTACACCTTC TRBJ1-2 many TRBD1 TRBV7-2
CASTSAVVGTGELFF TGTGCCAGCACCTCGGCGGTCGTGGGCACCGGGGAGCTGTTTTTT TRBJ2-2 - - TRBV7-2
CSARGEGPYEQYF TGCAGTGCTAGAGGGGAGGGGCCCTACGAGCAGTACTTC TRBJ2-7 few TRBD2 TRBV20-1
CSAKRGEGRDEQFF TGCAGTGCCAAGAGGGGGGAGGGCCGGGATGAGCAGTTCTTC TRBJ2-1 - - TRBV20-1
CASSLWGVSDTQYF TGTGCCAGCAGCTTGTGGGGGGTCTCAGATACGCAGTATTTT TRBJ2-3 - - TRBV11-2
CASSRSSAYEQYF TGTGCCAGCTCACGGTCATCGGCATACGAGCAGTACTTC TRBJ2-7 - - TRBV18
CSASYLAVVAKNIQYF TGCAGTGCTAGTTATCTAGCGGTGGTAGCCAAAAACATTCAGTACTTC TRBJ2-4 - TRBD2 TRBV20-1
CSASVAAGGPGETQYF TGCAGTGCTAGTGTGGCAGCGGGAGGGCCGGGAGAGACCCAGTACTTC TRBJ2-5 few TRBD2 TRBV20-1
CASSLDRGSRETQYF TGTGCCAGCAGCTTAGATAGGGGAAGTCGAGAGACCCAGTACTTC TRBJ2-5 - - TRBV7-8
CASSVDPGVREQYF TGTGCCAGCAGCGTAGATCCCGGGGTTCGTGAGCAGTACTTC TRBJ2-7 few - TRBV9
CASSLAGLPGPGELFF TGTGCCAGCAGTTTAGCGGGACTCCCGGGGCCCGGGGAGCTGTTTTTT TRBJ2-2 few - TRBV27
CAISVQGGTQFF TGTGCCATCAGTGTCCAGGGGGGGACGCAGTTCTTC TRBJ2-1 few - TRBV10-3
CASSLRPSLSVEAFF TGTGCCAGCAGCTTAAGGCCGAGCCTATCAGTTGAAGCTTTCTTT TRBJ1-1 - - TRBV7-2
CASSPDRSQPQHF TGTGCCAGCTCACCAGACAGGTCCCAGCCCCAGCATTTT TRBJ1-5 - - TRBV18
CASSPRQVPNQPQHF TGTGCCAGCAGTCCGCGACAGGTTCCTAATCAGCCCCAGCATTTT TRBJ1-5 - - TRBV6-2/TRBV6-3
CASSTRTSGGADTQYF TGTGCCAGCAGCACCCGGACTAGCGGGGGTGCAGATACGCAGTATTTT TRBJ2-3 - TRBD2 TRBV13
CASSLTAGNQPQHF TGTGCCAGCAGTCTCACGGCGGGCAATCAGCCCCAGCATTTT TRBJ1-5 many - TRBV6-1
CASSLGQGAAYNEQFF TGCGCCAGCAGCTTGGGACAGGGGGCGGCTTACAATGAGCAGTTCTTC TRBJ2-1 - TRBD1 TRBV5-1
CASSLGTHKRGTQYF TGTGCCAGCAGCTTGGGAACCCACAAGAGAGGGACCCAGTACTTC TRBJ2-5 - - TRBV7-6